Detailed here is one T cell receptor (beta chain). What it binds is unknown. There are 14 residues in the CDR3. Trimming took 5 bases from V and 7 from J; bases not matched to a gene: 11. Germline-derived CDR1 and CDR2 are MDHEN and SYDVKM. The data originate from a study of OX40 agonist ivuxolimab in advanced cancers. Study at large: Ivuxolimab was administered intravenously to patients at 0.01 to 10 mg/kg every 2 weeks. Subjects had a mean age of about 65 years, with a range of roughly 20 to 79; approximately 83% were male. Patients in dose escalation had liver, melanoma, kidney or head and neck cancers. Study outcomes and limitations: At 0.1 to 3.0 mg/kg and by week 6, CD4+ and CD8+ T cells in the blood had expanded clonally.

Libraries were prepared by immunoSEQ multiplex PCR; TCRdb keeps only in-frame clonotypes and omits some of them. In the table there are tens of thousands of clones, about 86% of which are singletons. This sequence joins TRBV28 and TRBJ2-7, with TRBD2 identical over 7 bases. The sequence came from an adult with an advanced solid tumor such as melanoma, head and neck, liver or kidney cancer. The sample in question was CD4+ or CD8+ T cells sorted from blood, obtained in a trial of the OX40 agonist ivuxolimab. The CDR3 is CASSPLAEYGEQYF. The CDR3 DNA is TGTGCCAGCAGTCCTCTAGCGGAGTACGGGGAGCAGTACTTC.